A single sample is the source of the 5 T cell receptor beta chains below, sequenced in a study of cytomegalovirus exposure and HLA in healthy donors. The data were produced by immunoSEQ multiplex PCR, yet TCRdb's version contains in-frame clones alone and is incomplete. Found here are 55,000 to 65,000 clones, about 96% of them singletons; the top ten hold approximately 1%. Sequencing was performed on PBMCs. These receptors came from a man between 18 and 29 years old in good health and CMV-seronegative.

This chain joins TRBV23-1 and TRBJ2-7, with a weak D call TRBD2 (5 bases). TRBV23-1 is filed as an ORF, its function uncertain. The CDR3 covers 15 residues. Trimming removed 0 bases from V and 5 bases from J, with 14 bases in between. CDR3 nucleotide sequence: TGCGCCAGCAGTCAATCATTGGGGTTCGGGGACGAGCAGTACTTC. Amino acid sequence: CASSQSLGFGDEQYF.

CDR3 loop: CASSPGGPEAFF. The CDR3 DNA is TGCGCCAGCAGCCCGGGAGGACCTGAAGCTTTCTTT. The V call is TRBV4-3, the J call TRBJ1-1; D call uncertain. The V end was cut by 4 bases, the J end by 6 bases, with 9 bases between. Germline V gives CDR1 LGHNA, CDR2 YSLEER. This CDR3 has 12 amino acids.

The chain couples TRBV18 to TRBJ1-1; the D gene is possibly TRBD1 (6 bases). The CDR3 runs 13 residues. The germline V and J ends were trimmed by 5 bases and 4 bases, with 11 bases remaining between them. Germline CDR1 reads KGHSH; CDR2 reads LQKENI. For the CDR3, the DNA is TGTGCCAGCTCAGACGACAGGTCCACTGAAGCTTTCTTT. Its protein is CASSDDRSTEAFF.

The chain has TRBV9 and TRBJ2-3; 7 bases match TRBD2. The V gene's germline CDR1 is SGDLS and CDR2 YYNGEE. The CDR3 is 15 residues long. V lost 0 bases and J lost 4; bases outside the gene matches: 5. The CDR3 coding sequence is TGTGCCAGCAGCGTAGGCGGGAGAGGTCCAGATACGCAGTATTTT. Encoded protein: CASSVGGRGPDTQYF.

This clone appeared a single time. The gene calls are TRBV18 and TRBJ2-1, with D possibly being TRBD2 (6 bases). V lost 3 bases to trimming and J lost 4 bases, with 19 bases between them. The CDR3 length is 17 residues. CDR1 and CDR2 (germline): KGHSH, LQKENI. CDR3 amino acids: CASSPISGWGGYNEQFF. The CDR3 DNA follows: TGTGCCAGCTCACCCATTAGCGGATGGGGAGGATACAATGAGCAGTTCTTC.